This T cell receptor beta chain was retrieved from a study of T cell changes during pregnancy in multiple sclerosis. V shed 0 bases and J 3 bases; nucleotides not matched to a gene: 4. This CDR3 is built from 15 residues. From germline, CDR1 is SGDLS and CDR2 YYNGEE. TCRdb's table, derived via immunoSEQ multiplex PCR, lists solely in-frame clones and lacks some. The profile covers tens of thousands of clones, with 92% appearing a single time and 0.5% to 0.6% taken by the ten largest. This specimen was CD4+ T cells from peripheral blood mononuclear cells, taken after pregnancy. This clonotype originated in a female donor with multiple sclerosis, enrolled in a pregnancy study. V is TRBV9 and J is TRBJ2-3; 7 bases are a match to TRBD2. This CDR3 is CASSVGSGPTDTQYF. CDR3 bases: TGTGCCAGCAGCGTAGGTAGCGGGCCAACAGATACGCAGTATTTT.